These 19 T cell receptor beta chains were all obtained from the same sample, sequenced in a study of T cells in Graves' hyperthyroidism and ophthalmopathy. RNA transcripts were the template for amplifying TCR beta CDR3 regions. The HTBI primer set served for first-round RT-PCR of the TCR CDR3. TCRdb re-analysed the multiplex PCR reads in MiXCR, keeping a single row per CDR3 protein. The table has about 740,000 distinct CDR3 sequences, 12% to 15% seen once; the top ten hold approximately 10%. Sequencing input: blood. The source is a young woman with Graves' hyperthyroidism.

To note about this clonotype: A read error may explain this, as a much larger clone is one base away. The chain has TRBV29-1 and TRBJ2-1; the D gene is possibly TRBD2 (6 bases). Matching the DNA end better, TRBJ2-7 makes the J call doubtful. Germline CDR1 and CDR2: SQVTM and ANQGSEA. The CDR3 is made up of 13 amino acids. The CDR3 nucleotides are TGCAGCGTTGCAAGCGGGCCTTACAATGAGCAGTACTTC. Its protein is CSVASGPYNEQYF.

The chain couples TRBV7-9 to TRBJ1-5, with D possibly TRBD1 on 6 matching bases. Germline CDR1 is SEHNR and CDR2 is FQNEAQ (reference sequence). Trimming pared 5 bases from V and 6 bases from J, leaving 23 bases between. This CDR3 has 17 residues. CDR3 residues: CASSPGTPGDSGQPQHF. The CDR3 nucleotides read TGTGCCAGCAGCCCCGGGACACCAGGGGATAGCGGTCAGCCCCAGCATTTT.

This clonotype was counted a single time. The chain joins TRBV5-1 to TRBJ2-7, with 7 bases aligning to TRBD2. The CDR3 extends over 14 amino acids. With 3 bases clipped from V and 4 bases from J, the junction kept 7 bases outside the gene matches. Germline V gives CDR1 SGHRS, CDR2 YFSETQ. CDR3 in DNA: TGCGCCAGCAGCTCTAACGCGGGAGAGTACGAGCAGTACTTC. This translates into CASSSNAGEYEQYF. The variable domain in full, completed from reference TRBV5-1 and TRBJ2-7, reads KAGVTQTPRYLIKTRGQQVTLSCSPISGHRSVSWYQQTPGQGLQFLFEYFSETQRNKGNFPGRFSGRQFSNSRSEMNVSTLELGDSALYLCASSSNAGEYEQYFGPGTRLTVT.

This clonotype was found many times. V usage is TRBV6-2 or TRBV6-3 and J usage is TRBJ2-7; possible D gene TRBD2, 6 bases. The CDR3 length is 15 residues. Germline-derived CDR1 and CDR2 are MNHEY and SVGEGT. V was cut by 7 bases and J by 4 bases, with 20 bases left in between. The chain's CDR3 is CASKRPGLRPYEQYF. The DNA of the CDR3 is TGTGCCAGCAAAAGACCGGGACTCAGACCTTACGAGCAGTACTTC.

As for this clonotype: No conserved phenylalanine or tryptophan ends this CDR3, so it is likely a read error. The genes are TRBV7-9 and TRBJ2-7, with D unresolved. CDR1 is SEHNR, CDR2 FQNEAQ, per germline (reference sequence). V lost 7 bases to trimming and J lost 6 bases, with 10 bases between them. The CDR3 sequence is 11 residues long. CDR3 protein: CASTPDGEQYL. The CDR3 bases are TGTGCCAGCACCCCTGATGGCGAGCAGTACCTC.

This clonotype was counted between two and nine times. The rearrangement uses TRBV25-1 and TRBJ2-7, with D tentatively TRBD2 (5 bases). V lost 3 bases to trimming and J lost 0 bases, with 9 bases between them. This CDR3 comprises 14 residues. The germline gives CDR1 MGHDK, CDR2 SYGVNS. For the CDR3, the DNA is TGTGCCAGCAGTGAGACTACAAACTCCTACGAGCAGTACTTC. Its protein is CASSETTNSYEQYF.

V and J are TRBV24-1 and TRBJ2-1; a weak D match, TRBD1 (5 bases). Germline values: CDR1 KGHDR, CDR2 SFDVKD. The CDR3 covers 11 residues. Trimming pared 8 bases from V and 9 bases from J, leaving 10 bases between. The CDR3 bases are TGTGCCACCAAGGGGATAACTGAGCAGTTCTTC. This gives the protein CATKGITEQFF.

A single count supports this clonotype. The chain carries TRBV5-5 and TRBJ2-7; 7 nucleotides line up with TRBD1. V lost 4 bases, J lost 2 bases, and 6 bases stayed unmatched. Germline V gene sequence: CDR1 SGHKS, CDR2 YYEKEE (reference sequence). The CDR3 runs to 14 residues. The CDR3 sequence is CASSHRDSPYEQYF. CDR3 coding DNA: TGTGCCAGCAGCCACCGGGACAGCCCCTACGAGCAGTACTTC. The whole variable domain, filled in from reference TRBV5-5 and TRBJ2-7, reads DAGVTQSPTHLIKTRGQQVTLRCSPISGHKSVSWYQQVLGQGPQFIFQYYEKEERGRGNFPDRFSARQFPNYSSELNVNALLLGDSALYLCASSHRDSPYEQYFGPGTRLTVT.

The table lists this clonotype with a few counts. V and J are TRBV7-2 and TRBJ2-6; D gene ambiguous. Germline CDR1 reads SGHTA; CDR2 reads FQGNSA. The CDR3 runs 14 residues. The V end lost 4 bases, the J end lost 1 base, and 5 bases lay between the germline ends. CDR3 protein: CASSSRSGANVLTF. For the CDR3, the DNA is TGTGCCAGCAGCTCCCGATCTGGGGCCAACGTCCTGACTTTC.

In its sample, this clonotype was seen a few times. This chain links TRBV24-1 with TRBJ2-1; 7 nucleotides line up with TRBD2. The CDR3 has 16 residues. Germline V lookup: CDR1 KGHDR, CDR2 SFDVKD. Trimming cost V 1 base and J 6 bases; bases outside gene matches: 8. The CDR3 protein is CATSDFGGRTPNEQFF. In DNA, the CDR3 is TGTGCCACCAGTGATTTCGGCGGGAGAACTCCCAATGAGCAGTTCTTC.

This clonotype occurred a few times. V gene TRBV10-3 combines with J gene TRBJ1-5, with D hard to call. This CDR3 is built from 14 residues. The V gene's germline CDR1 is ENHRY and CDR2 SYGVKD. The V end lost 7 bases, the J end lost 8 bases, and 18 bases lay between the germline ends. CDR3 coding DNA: TGTGCCATCAACCCCGACGGTATCGGAGAGCCCCAGCATTTT. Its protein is CAINPDGIGEPQHF.

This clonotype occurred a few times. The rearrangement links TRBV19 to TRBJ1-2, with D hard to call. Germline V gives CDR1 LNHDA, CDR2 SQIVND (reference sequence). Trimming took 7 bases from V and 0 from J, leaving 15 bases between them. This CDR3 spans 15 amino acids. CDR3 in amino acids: CASILDARTNYGYTF. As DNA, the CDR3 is TGTGCCAGTATATTGGACGCGAGAACTAACTATGGCTACACCTTC.

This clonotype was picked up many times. The CDR3 DNA reads as TGTGCCAGCGGCCGGGACAGTTATAACTATGGCTACACCTTC. Its translation is CASGRDSYNYGYTF. The genes are TRBV6-1 and TRBJ1-2; 7 positions match TRBD1. There are 14 residues in the CDR3. Germline V gene sequence: CDR1 MNHNS, CDR2 SASEGT. V was clipped by 8 bases and J by 1 base; unmatched bases: 7.

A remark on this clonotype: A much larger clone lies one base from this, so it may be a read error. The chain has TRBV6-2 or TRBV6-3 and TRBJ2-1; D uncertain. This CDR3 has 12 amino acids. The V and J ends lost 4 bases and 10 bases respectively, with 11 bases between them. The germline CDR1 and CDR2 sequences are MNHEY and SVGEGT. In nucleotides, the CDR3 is TGTGCCAGCAGTTGCACCAAATTCGAGCAGTTCTTC. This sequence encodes CASSCTKFEQFF.

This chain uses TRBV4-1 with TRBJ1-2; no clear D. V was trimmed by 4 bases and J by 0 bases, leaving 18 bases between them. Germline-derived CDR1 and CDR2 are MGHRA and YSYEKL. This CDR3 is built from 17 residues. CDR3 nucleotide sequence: TGCGCCAGCAGCCGCTCGCCCGGGCCTGAAACTAACTATGGCTACACCTTC. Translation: CASSRSPGPETNYGYTF.

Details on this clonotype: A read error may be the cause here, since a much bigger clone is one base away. The CDR3 is CASSLSGGAEKLFF. CDR3 in DNA: TGTGCCAGCAGCCTTTCAGGGGGCGCTGAAAAACTGTTTTTT. The J gene is TRBJ1-4, the V gene TRBV7-2, with 8 nucleotides matching TRBD1. The CDR3 has 14 amino acids. With V trimmed by 5 bases and J by 7 bases, 6 bases remained unmatched. Germline V gene data show CDR1 as SGHTA and CDR2 as FQGNSA.

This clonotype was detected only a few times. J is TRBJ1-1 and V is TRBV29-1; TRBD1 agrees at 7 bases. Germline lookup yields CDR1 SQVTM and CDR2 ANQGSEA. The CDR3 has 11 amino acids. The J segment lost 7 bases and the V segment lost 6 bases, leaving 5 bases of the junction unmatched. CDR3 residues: CSVQGWGEAFF. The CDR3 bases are TGCAGCGTACAGGGGTGGGGTGAAGCTTTCTTT.

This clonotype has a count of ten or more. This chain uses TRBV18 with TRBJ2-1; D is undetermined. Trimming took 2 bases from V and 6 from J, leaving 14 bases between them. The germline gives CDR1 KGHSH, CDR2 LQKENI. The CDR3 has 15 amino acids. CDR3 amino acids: CASSPISVVSNEQFF. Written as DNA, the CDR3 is TGTGCCAGCTCACCAATCTCAGTCGTTTCCAATGAGCAGTTCTTC.

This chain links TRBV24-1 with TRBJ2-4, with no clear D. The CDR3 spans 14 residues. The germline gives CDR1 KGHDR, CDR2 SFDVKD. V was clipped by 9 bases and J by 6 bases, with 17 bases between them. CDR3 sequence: CATAHYSEPNIQYF. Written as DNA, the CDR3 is TGTGCCACCGCACATTACTCGGAACCAAACATTCAGTACTTC.